This TCR beta chain was sequenced in a study of technical replicates of blood from several donors. TCRdb keeps only in-frame clones here, not all; method: immunoSEQ multiplex PCR. The table lists 75,000 to 90,000 clones, 95% to 98% of them singletons. The CDR3 has 16 amino acids. The V segment lost 3 bases and the J segment 0 bases; nucleotides outside the gene matches: 6. Germline V gene lookup returns CDR1 SGDLS and CDR2 YYNGEE. This chain links TRBV9 with TRBJ1-1; 9 bases line up with TRBD1. This TCR derives from a human donor in good health. Sequences were obtained from T cells isolated from PBMCs. CDR3 sequence: CASSATGGILNTEAFF. The DNA of the CDR3 is TGTGCCAGCAGCGCCACAGGGGGCATCTTGAACACTGAAGCTTTCTTT.